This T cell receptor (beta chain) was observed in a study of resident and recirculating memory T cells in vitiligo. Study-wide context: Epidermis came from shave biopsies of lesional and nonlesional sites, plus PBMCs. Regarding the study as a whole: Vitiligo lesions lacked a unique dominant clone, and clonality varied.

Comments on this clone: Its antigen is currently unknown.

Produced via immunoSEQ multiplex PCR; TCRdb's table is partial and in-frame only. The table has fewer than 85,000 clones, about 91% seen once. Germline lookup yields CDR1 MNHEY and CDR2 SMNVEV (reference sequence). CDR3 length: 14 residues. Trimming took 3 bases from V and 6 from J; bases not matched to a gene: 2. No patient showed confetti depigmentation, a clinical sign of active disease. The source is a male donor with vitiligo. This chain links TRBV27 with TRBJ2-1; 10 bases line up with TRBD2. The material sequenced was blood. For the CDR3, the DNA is TGTGCCAGCAGTTTCCTAGCGGGGGTCAATGAGCAGTTCTTC. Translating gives CASSFLAGVNEQFF.